This TCR beta chain was recorded in a study of T-cell memory formation after mild COVID-19. Study background: Largely, TCR clusters stayed within a single donor.

CDR1 is SSHAT and CDR2 is FNYEAQ in the germline V gene (reference sequence). The CDR3 is 16 amino acids. Whole-study results and caveats: Contracting CD4+ clones sat mainly in CM and EM; CD8+ in EMRA. Nothing confirmed that second-wave clones peaking on day 37 were specific for SARS-CoV-2. Cross-reactive memory appears to have joined, as suggested by some responding clones showing up in pre-infection memory.

Turning to this clonotype: Its target is unknown. The junction departs from germline at one end; a sequencing error may be responsible.

TCRdb recomputed calls from the 5' RACE reads with MiXCR, one row per CDR3 protein. The data show about 470,000 distinct CDR3 sequences, around 25% seen once. The sequencing input was PBMCs or a T cell subset sorted from them (not recorded which). This chain uses TRBV7-7 with TRBJ2-1; 12 bases match TRBD2. The receptor's source is an adult woman who had mild COVID-19 (a few samples of this study predate the infection). Cell type and time point are not known. The CDR3 region is CASSEEPGLAGNEQFF. CDR3 coding DNA: TGTGCTAGCAGCGAGGAACCGGGACTAGCGGGCAATGAGCAGTTCTTC.